This T cell receptor (beta chain) was found in a study of beta chain features in type 1 diabetes. Findings and limits, study-wide: Among patients, naive, central memory and Treg TCRB repertoires appeared more similar than among healthy donors. A moderate, significant TCRB CDR3 shortening appeared in type 1 diabetes across four CD4+ subsets.

This clone appeared a few times. The antigen is unknown. Germline assignment: CDR1 SGDLS and CDR2 YYNGEE. The length of the CDR3 is 15 residues. V dropped 0 bases and J dropped 4; count of bases not matched to a gene: 4. Every bit of the isolated RNA underwent reverse transcription, so sequencing read expressed TCRB transcripts. About 3.6 million reads were obtained on average from naive, central memory and regulatory T cell samples. Assay: immunoSEQ multiplex PCR; the TCRdb copy retains only in-frame clones and omits some. The table has 150,000 to 200,000 clones, about 63% seen once. The specimen sequenced was naive CD4+ T cells from blood. This TCR came from a man in his thirties or forties with type 1 diabetes. V and J are TRBV9 and TRBJ2-1; 7 nucleotides align to TRBD1. CDR3 in amino acids: CASSVVGTVYNEQFF. The CDR3 DNA reads as TGTGCCAGCAGCGTAGTCGGGACAGTTTACAATGAGCAGTTCTTC.